The next 8 T cell receptor beta chains were all read from a single sample in a study of Graves' ophthalmopathy and Graves' hyperthyroidism. The study amplified TCR beta CDR3 regions using RNA transcripts. First-round RT-PCR with HTBI primers preceded a second-round multiplex PCR. Using its own MiXCR run on the multiplex PCR reads, TCRdb lists one record per CDR3 protein. The data contain around 1,000,000 distinct CDR3 sequences, about 40% of them seen just once; the ten biggest clones take up around 10%. Material for sequencing was peripheral blood or thyroid tissue (not recorded which). These receptors all stem from an adult man with Graves' hyperthyroidism.

In this sample, this clonotype turned up many times. J is TRBJ2-7 and V is TRBV6-6; D assignment may be TRBD1 or TRBD2 (6 bases each). The CDR3 spans 12 residues. Germline V gene lookup returns CDR1 MNHNY and CDR2 SVGAGI (reference sequence). Trimming cost V 7 bases and J 6 bases, with 13 bases left between them. The CDR3 region is CASTRGLFEQYF. Written as DNA, the CDR3 is TGTGCCAGCACTCGGGGGCTCTTCGAGCAGTACTTC.

The chain joins TRBV19 to TRBJ1-1; D might be TRBD1 (6 bases). Germline values: CDR1 LNHDA, CDR2 SQIVND (reference sequence). V gave up 3 bases and J gave up 3 bases, with 20 bases separating them. The CDR3 consists of 17 residues. CDR3 protein: CASSINSRRNRDTEAFF. The CDR3 coding sequence is TGTGCCAGTAGTATTAATTCGAGAAGAAACAGGGACACTGAAGCTTTCTTT.

This clonotype was seen at least ten times. The J gene is TRBJ2-7, the V gene TRBV7-8; possibly TRBD2 for D (6 bases). The CDR3 consists of 14 residues. The V gene lost 3 bases and the J gene lost 3 bases, with 12 bases spanning the gap. Germline CDR1 reads SGHVS; CDR2 reads FQNEAQ. Here the CDR3 reads CASSFSPSDYEQYF. The CDR3 bases are TGTGCCAGCAGCTTTTCGCCTAGCGACTACGAGCAGTACTTC.

CDR3 nucleotides: TGTGCCAGCGATAGACAGGATTCTGGGCAGCAGTACTTC. Its protein product is CASDRQDSGQQYF. This chain connects TRBV6-6 to TRBJ2-7, with TRBD1 as a possible D gene (6 bases). CDR3 length: 13 amino acids. Germline values: CDR1 MNHNY, CDR2 SVGAGI (reference sequence). Trimming pared 8 bases from V and 8 bases from J, leaving 19 bases between.

The chain combines TRBV10-2 with TRBJ1-5, with no clear D. The CDR3 contains 14 residues. In germline, CDR1 is WSHSY, CDR2 SAAADI. V lost 2 bases to trimming and J lost 6 bases, with 11 bases between them. In nucleotides, the CDR3 is TGCGCCAGCAGTGAGGTCCAGGTGATTCAGCCCCAGCATTTT. Encoded protein: CASSEVQVIQPQHF.

The chain combines TRBV7-2 with TRBJ2-5; 11 bases are a match to TRBD2. Germline assignment: CDR1 SGHTA and CDR2 FQGNSA. This CDR3 is 12 amino acids long. The trim removed 0 bases at V and 12 bases at J, leaving 0 bases unmatched. The CDR3 region is CASSLAGLAEYF. As DNA, the CDR3 is TGTGCCAGCAGCTTAGCGGGACTAGCGGAGTACTTC.

In the case of this clonotype: Just one base apart from a much larger clone, this may be a read error. The rearrangement uses TRBV7-2 and TRBJ1-2; D is unclear. The CDR3 loop spans 13 amino acids. CDR1 SGHTA and CDR2 FQGNSA come from the germline V gene. CDR3 sequence reads: CASSLEPDYVYTF. The CDR3 coding sequence is TGTGCCAGCAGCTTGGAGCCGGACTATGTCTACACCTTC.

Only a few counts were recorded for this clonotype. This chain connects TRBV10-3 to TRBJ2-7; tentative D call: TRBD1 (5 bases). In germline, CDR1 is ENHRY, CDR2 SYGVKD. Trimming took 3 bases from V and 2 from J, leaving 14 bases between them. This CDR3 has 15 amino acids. The CDR3 DNA sequence: TGTGCCATCAGTGACCCCGCGACAGCCCCCTACGAGCAGTACTTC. Translated, it gives CAISDPATAPYEQYF.